Below, 14 T cell receptor beta chains from the same sample are listed, as sequenced in a study of T-cell memory formation after mild COVID-19. One entry per CDR3 protein, called by TCRdb with MiXCR from the 5' RACE reads. This sample has around 120,000 distinct CDR3 sequences, with roughly 15% found just once. Sequencing was done on a sample of PBMCs or a T cell subset sorted from them (not recorded which). These receptors came from an adult woman who had mild COVID-19 (a few samples of this study predate the infection). Cell type and time point are not known.

The V and J genes are TRBV7-6 and TRBJ2-3; 9 bases map to TRBD1. J gave up 5 bases and V 5 bases, and 5 bases lay outside the gene matches. Per the germline V gene, CDR1 is SGHVS and CDR2 is FNYEAQ. This CDR3 has 14 amino acids. The CDR3 DNA reads TGTGCCAGCAGCCTGACAGGGGGGAAAGATACGCAGTATTTT. Residues: CASSLTGGKDTQYF.

This clonotype was observed a few times. The chain is built from TRBV7-2 and TRBJ2-5; 7 nucleotides line up with TRBD2. This CDR3 has 14 residues. CDR1 is SGHTA and CDR2 is FQGNSA in the germline V gene. With V trimmed by 3 bases and J by 4 bases, 5 bases remained unmatched. This CDR3 reads CASSFMGGGETQYF. The DNA for the CDR3 is TGTGCCAGCAGCTTCATGGGCGGGGGAGAGACCCAGTACTTC.

This clonotype was counted a few times. The gene calls are TRBV14 and TRBJ2-1; 7 bases agree with TRBD2. The CDR3 is 13 amino acids. Germline loops: CDR1 SGHDN, CDR2 FVKESK. V shed 1 base and J 7 bases; nucleotides not matched to a gene: 1. The CDR3 bases are TGTGCCAGCAGCCAAGGGACTAGGAATGAGCAGTTCTTC. Translating it yields CASSQGTRNEQFF.

This clonotype showed up just a few times. The CDR3 DNA follows: TGTGCCACTCTCCGGGACTTATCTACAATCAATGAGCAGTTCTTC. Translated, it gives CATLRDLSTINEQFF. This chain connects TRBV6-2 or TRBV6-3 to TRBJ2-1; tentatively, D is TRBD2 (6 bases). The ends were cut back, 10 bases at V and 6 bases at J, with 22 bases in the middle. This CDR3 is built from 15 residues. Germline CDR1 reads MNHEY; CDR2 reads SVGEGT.

This clonotype occurred a few times. The chain uses TRBV4-1 and TRBJ2-7, with 8 nucleotides matching TRBD2. V was pared by 0 bases and J by 3 bases, with 7 bases of the junction left unmatched. The CDR3 loop spans 16 amino acids. CDR1 is MGHRA and CDR2 is YSYEKL in the germline V gene. Here the CDR3 DNA reads TGCGCCAGCAGCCAAGAAGATCGGGCGGGGGGCTACGAGCAGTACTTC. It encodes CASSQEDRAGGYEQYF.

The chain recombines TRBV7-2 with TRBJ2-3, with D perhaps given as TRBD1 or TRBD2 (6 bases each). V was clipped by 6 bases and J by 8 bases, with 21 bases between them. CDR1 SGHTA and CDR2 FQGNSA come from the germline V gene. The CDR3 extends over 15 amino acids. The CDR3 DNA is TGTGCCAGCAGGCCCATAGGGGGGTCGCAGGGTACGCAGTATTTT. Encoded protein: CASRPIGGSQGTQYF.

This clonotype was observed a few times. The CDR3 DNA reads as TGTGCCAGCAGCTTAGCGTCCGGGGTTAGGGAGCAGTACTTC. Encoded protein: CASSLASGVREQYF. The V gene is TRBV7-2, the J gene TRBJ2-7; the D gene is possibly TRBD2 (5 bases). Germline V gene sequence: CDR1 SGHTA, CDR2 FQGNSA. With 0 bases removed from V and 7 bases from J, the gap between germline ends came to 13 bases. The CDR3 is 14 amino acids.

This clonotype was recorded once. The rearrangement links TRBV29-1 to TRBJ1-1, with D hard to call. The CDR3 loop spans 15 amino acids. Germline CDR1 and CDR2: SQVTM and ANQGSEA. V was trimmed by 8 bases and J by 4 bases, leaving 23 bases between them. The CDR3 sequence is CSPQTHPESGTEAFF. The CDR3 nucleotides are TGCAGCCCTCAGACTCACCCCGAGTCGGGCACTGAAGCTTTCTTT.

There are a few counts of this clonotype. The chain links TRBV24-1 to TRBJ2-1; D is possibly TRBD2 (5 bases). There are 14 residues in the CDR3. Deletions cut 5 bases from V and 6 bases from J, with 13 bases between. Germline V gene sequence: CDR1 KGHDR, CDR2 SFDVKD. The CDR3 loop is CATSADSVGNEQFF. The CDR3 DNA sequence: TGTGCCACCAGTGCCGATAGCGTAGGCAATGAGCAGTTCTTC.

The chain is built from TRBV6-5 and TRBJ2-2; maybe TRBD1 (5 bases). The germline V gene has CDR1 MNHEY and CDR2 SVGAGI. V lost 2 bases, J lost 5 bases, and 9 bases lay in between. This CDR3 spans 14 amino acids. The CDR3 DNA reads TGTGCCAGCAGTTACAGTCAGGGAACCGGGGAGCTGTTTTTT. Translation: CASSYSQGTGELFF.

The chain has TRBV3-1 and TRBJ2-1; possibly TRBD1 for D (5 bases). This CDR3 is built from 12 residues. Trimming stripped 5 bases from V and 9 bases from J, with 11 bases between. Germline V gene lookup returns CDR1 LGHDT and CDR2 YNNKEL (reference sequence). CDR3 in DNA: TGTGCCAGCAGCTATAGGGGTCGTGAGCAGTTCTTC. Protein: CASSYRGREQFF.

In the case of this clonotype: An end of the junction does not agree with germline; a read error may underlie this. The J gene is TRBJ1-6, the V gene TRBV6-5; D perhaps matches TRBD1 (5 bases). The CDR3 consists of 17 residues. Per germline, CDR1 MNHEY and CDR2 SVGAGI. The CDR3 is CASSETGFSSYNSPIHF. Written as DNA, the CDR3 is TGTGCCAGCAGTGAAACAGGTTTTAGCTCCTATAATTCACCCATCCACTTT.

This clonotype was seen more than once but under ten times. This chain joins TRBV11-1 and TRBJ2-1; perhaps D is TRBD1 or TRBD2 (6 bases each). The CDR3 loop spans 13 amino acids. Trimming stripped 5 bases from V and 7 bases from J, with 12 bases between. Germline-derived CDR1 and CDR2 are SGHAT and FQDESV (reference sequence). CDR3 coding DNA: TGTGCCAGCAGCCCCGGGGGCCGGAATGAGCAGTTCTTC. The encoded protein is CASSPGGRNEQFF.

A few counts support this clonotype. The chain employs TRBV5-1 and TRBJ2-7; 12 bases align to TRBD2. CDR1 and CDR2 from the germline V gene are SGHRS and YFSETQ. The V segment lost 0 bases and the J segment 2 bases; nucleotides outside the gene matches: 3. The CDR3 covers 16 residues. CDR3 bases: TGCGCCAGCAGCTTGGGTTGGACTAGCGGGACCTACGAGCAGTACTTC. Translation gives CASSLGWTSGTYEQYF.